Presented here are 29 T cell receptor beta chains from one specimen sequenced in a study of blood T cell repertoires in COVID-19. This table comes from immunoSEQ multiplex PCR, and its TCRdb copy is limited to in-frame clones, with some not included. Of about 130,000 clones listed, about 90% are singletons. Sequenced material: peripheral blood. Receptor source: a woman aged 55-69 years with acute or convalescent COVID-19.

CDR3 nucleotide sequence: TGTGCCAGCAGTTCACGAGCCTTTGGGGGGACAGGGCGTATGAACACTGAAGCTTTCTTT. It codes for CASSSRAFGGTGRMNTEAFF. The chain couples TRBV27 to TRBJ1-1; 9 nucleotides align to TRBD1. CDR1 and CDR2 from the germline V gene are MNHEY and SMNVEV (reference sequence). The CDR3 runs 20 residues. The V and J ends lost 4 bases and 0 bases, in that order; junction bases with no gene match: 18.

The chain links TRBV28 to TRBJ1-6; 9 positions agree with TRBD1. From germline, CDR1 is MDHEN and CDR2 SYDVKM. V lost 4 bases to trimming and J lost 11 bases; unmatched junction nucleotides: 6. This CDR3 has 14 amino acids. CDR3 in amino acids: CASSYGTGKPPLHF. In DNA form, the CDR3 reads TGTGCCAGCAGTTATGGGACAGGGAAACCACCCCTCCACTTT.

The chain uses TRBV28 and TRBJ1-2, with D unresolved. The germline V gene encodes CDR1 MDHEN and CDR2 SYDVKM. This CDR3 contains 8 residues. The CDR3 DNA is TGTGCTGGGCAAGGCTACACCTTC. It is translated as CAGQGYTF.

The chain combines TRBV30 with TRBJ1-4; tentatively, D is TRBD1 (5 bases). V gave up 4 bases and J gave up 4 bases, with 10 bases separating them. The CDR3 extends over 13 amino acids. The germline CDR1 and CDR2 sequences are GTSNPN and SVGIG (reference sequence). This chain's CDR3 is CAWIQGNNEKLFF. DNA of the CDR3: TGTGCCTGGATCCAGGGAAATAATGAAAAACTGTTTTTT.

This chain connects TRBV9 to TRBJ2-3; 10 bases are a match to TRBD2. The germline gives CDR1 SGDLS, CDR2 YYNGEE. J lost 4 bases, V lost 0 bases, and 5 bases had no gene match. CDR3 size: 16 residues. CDR3 DNA: TGTGCCAGCAGCGTAGGGCTAGCGGGAGTCTCAGATACGCAGTATTTT. This translates into CASSVGLAGVSDTQYF. The variable domain in full, completed from reference TRBV9 and TRBJ2-3, reads DSGVTQTPKHLITATGQRVTLRCSPRSGDLSVYWYQQSLDQGLQFLIQYYNGEERAKGNILERFSAQQFPDLHSELNLSSLELGDSALYFCASSVGLAGVSDTQYFGPGTRLTVL.

The chain is built from TRBV18 and TRBJ1-2, with a weak D call TRBD1 (6 bases). The V and J ends lost 2 bases and 6 bases respectively, with 13 bases between them. Germline values: CDR1 KGHSH, CDR2 LQKENI. The CDR3 sequence is 14 residues long. CDR3 loop: CASSPNRDLHGYTF. In DNA, the CDR3 is TGTGCCAGCTCACCAAACAGGGACCTACATGGCTACACCTTC.

The chain is built from TRBV11-1 and TRBJ2-1; D not certain. Trimming shortened V by 4 bases and J by 4 bases, and 8 bases separated the two germline ends. The CDR3 sequence is 13 residues long. The germline V gene has CDR1 SGHAT and CDR2 FQDESV (reference sequence). The CDR3 loop reads CASSSLRYNEQFF. The CDR3 bases are TGTGCCAGCAGCTCCCTGCGGTACAATGAGCAGTTCTTC.

In this sample, this clone turned up once. The V gene is TRBV30, the J gene TRBJ1-3; 8 bases are a match to TRBD1. With 5 bases clipped from V and 0 bases from J, the junction kept 3 bases outside the gene matches. CDR3 length equals 14 residues. Germline V lookup: CDR1 GTSNPN, CDR2 SVGIG (reference sequence). DNA of the CDR3: TGTGCCTGGGACAGGGGATCCTCTGGAAACACCATATATTTT. Translating it yields CAWDRGSSGNTIYF.

This chain joins TRBV30 and TRBJ1-4, with D perhaps matching TRBD1 (5 bases). CDR1 is GTSNPN and CDR2 is SVGIG in the germline V gene (reference sequence). V was cut by 1 base and J by 10 bases, with 13 bases left in between. The CDR3 runs 13 residues. The CDR3 reads CAWSGGVVAKLFF. In DNA form, the CDR3 reads TGTGCCTGGAGTGGGGGGGTAGTCGCAAAACTGTTTTTT.

The chain couples TRBV19 to TRBJ1-5; 8 bases fit TRBD1. The CDR3 extends over 14 amino acids. Per germline, CDR1 LNHDA and CDR2 SQIVND (reference sequence). Germline trimming cut 7 bases from V and 4 bases from J; bases unmatched to any gene: 6. For the CDR3, the DNA is TGTGCCAGTAAGGATGGGACAGGTAATCAGCCCCAGCATTTT. This sequence encodes CASKDGTGNQPQHF.

V gene TRBV7-2 combines with J gene TRBJ1-2, with 7 bases matching TRBD1. The CDR3 spans 15 residues. Per germline, CDR1 SGHTA and CDR2 FQGNSA. After removal of 8 bases from V and 7 bases from J, the junction contained 16 bases not matched to a gene. Here the CDR3 DNA reads TGTGCCAGCCCCATACTAGGGGGCGCGGTCCCTGGCTACACCTTC. Protein product: CASPILGGAVPGYTF. Filled out from reference TRBV7-2 and TRBJ1-2, the complete variable domain reads GAGVSQSPSNKVTEKGKDVELRCDPISGHTALYWYRQSLGQGLEFLIYFQGNSAPDKSGLPSDRFSAERTGGSVSTLTIQRTQQEDSAVYLCASPILGGAVPGYTFGSGTRLTVV.

This clone has only a few counts. The chain couples TRBV3-1 (or the pseudogene TRBV3-2) to TRBJ2-7; 7 bases match TRBD2. The CDR3 is 14 residues long. V was clipped by 4 bases and J by 2 bases; unmatched bases: 5. Germline-derived CDR1 and CDR2 are LGHDT and YNNKEL (reference sequence). The CDR3 here is CASSPGLGPYEQYF. DNA of the CDR3: TGTGCCAGCAGCCCAGGACTAGGGCCCTACGAGCAGTACTTC.

DNA of the CDR3: TGTGCCAGCAGCTTAACCTCAGACAGATCTCCAACTAATGAAAAACTGTTTTTT. It is translated as CASSLTSDRSPTNEKLFF. The chain employs TRBV7-3 and TRBJ1-4; possibly TRBD1 for D (5 bases). The V gene's germline CDR1 is SGHTA and CDR2 FQGTGA. V dropped 0 bases and J dropped 0 bases, with 14 bases sitting between them. This CDR3 spans 18 amino acids.

The rearrangement links TRBV5-1 to TRBJ2-3; 8 bases map to TRBD1. The junction had 10 bases not matched to a gene; V was cut back by 4 bases and J by 6 bases. The CDR3 is 15 amino acids. Germline assignment: CDR1 SGHRS and CDR2 YFSETQ. The CDR3 here is CASSHSGGAGDTQYF. CDR3 nucleotides: TGCGCCAGCAGCCACTCAGGGGGCGCGGGGGATACGCAGTATTTT.

The chain recombines TRBV18 with TRBJ1-5; 10 nucleotides line up with TRBD1. CDR3 length equals 15 residues. The ends lost 5 bases at V and 4 bases at J; junction bases unmatched: 5. Germline CDR1 is KGHSH and CDR2 is LQKENI. CDR3 sequence (DNA): TGTGCCAGCTCAGGGACAGGGGTTCGGAATCAGCCCCAGCATTTT. This gives the protein CASSGTGVRNQPQHF.

V usage is TRBV7-8 and J usage is TRBJ1-5; no definite D call. The V and J ends lost 2 bases and 2 bases respectively, with 13 bases between them. Germline V gene sequence: CDR1 SGHVS, CDR2 FQNEAQ. The CDR3 consists of 16 residues. In DNA form, the CDR3 reads TGTGCCAGCAGCTTAAAGGGTGGGGAGGGCAATCAGCCCCAGCATTTT. It codes for CASSLKGGEGNQPQHF.

The chain recombines TRBV27 with TRBJ2-4; TRBD1 is a possible D gene (5 bases). V lost 2 bases and J 8 bases, leaving 7 bases between the germline ends. The CDR3 totals 12 residues. Germline values: CDR1 MNHEY, CDR2 SMNVEV (reference sequence). The CDR3: CASSLVGDIQYF. DNA of the CDR3: TGTGCCAGCAGTTTAGTAGGGGACATTCAGTACTTC.

The V gene is TRBV7-9, the J gene TRBJ2-2; D perhaps matches TRBD2 (6 bases). V was pared by 5 bases and J by 1 base, with 20 bases between. There are 18 residues in the CDR3. CDR1 is SEHNR, CDR2 FQNEAQ, per germline (reference sequence). In DNA form, the CDR3 reads TGTGCCAGCAGCGCTTCCCCGGGAGCGTCAAGGAACACCGGGGAGCTGTTTTTT. Residues: CASSASPGASRNTGELFF.

This chain joins TRBV18 and TRBJ2-1; the match to TRBD1 covers 7 bases. The ends lost 3 bases at V and 2 bases at J; junction bases unmatched: 4. CDR3 size: 15 residues. The V gene's germline CDR1 is KGHSH and CDR2 LQKENI. CDR3 sequence reads: CASSPQGDTYNEQFF. The DNA of the CDR3 is TGTGCCAGCTCACCGCAGGGGGATACCTACAATGAGCAGTTCTTC. Variable domain in full (rest from reference TRBV18 and TRBJ2-1): NAGVMQNPRHLVRRRGQEARLRCSPMKGHSHVYWYRQLPEEGLKFMVYLQKENIIDESGMPKERFSAEFPKEGPSILRIQQVVRGDSAAYFCASSPQGDTYNEQFFGPGTRLTVL.

This clone was recorded once. This rearrangement joins TRBV24-1 to TRBJ1-2; D might be TRBD1 (6 bases). The CDR3 is 15 residues long. The germline gives CDR1 KGHDR, CDR2 SFDVKD. Trimming removed 3 bases from V and 1 base from J, with 11 bases in between. The CDR3 coding sequence is TGTGCCACCAGTGATACGACAGGCGGTAACTATGGCTACACCTTC. It encodes CATSDTTGGNYGYTF.

This chain connects TRBV2 to TRBJ2-1; TRBD2 aligns across 8 bases. Germline V lookup: CDR1 SNHLY, CDR2 FYNNEI. CDR3 length: 15 amino acids. V shed 8 bases, J shed 10 bases, and the junction held 16 bases outside the gene matches. CDR3 in amino acids: CASRTSTSGPSEQFF. Written as DNA, the CDR3 is TGTGCCAGCCGAACCAGTACTAGCGGCCCTAGCGAGCAGTTCTTC.

The chain links TRBV28 to TRBJ1-2; perhaps TRBD1 as D (5 bases). The V gene's germline CDR1 is MDHEN and CDR2 SYDVKM. This CDR3 comprises 14 residues. The V and J ends lost 8 bases and 0 bases respectively, with 13 bases between them. The CDR3 protein is CASEGGTTNYGYTF. The CDR3 nucleotides read TGTGCCAGCGAAGGAGGGACGACTAACTATGGCTACACCTTC.

In this sample, this clone turned up once. The V and J genes are TRBV9 and TRBJ1-2, with a tentative D call TRBD1 (5 bases). The CDR3 is 14 residues long. Germline V gene sequence: CDR1 SGDLS, CDR2 YYNGEE. The V end was cut by 4 bases, the J end by 7 bases, with 17 bases between. The CDR3, as DNA: TGTGCCAGCAGCCCCCATAATGGGGGGGGTGGCTACACCTTC. The encoded protein is CASSPHNGGGGYTF.

V gene TRBV4-2 combines with J gene TRBJ2-2; 9 positions agree with TRBD1. The CDR3 runs 15 residues. Germline CDR1 reads LGHNA; CDR2 reads YNFKEQ. V dropped 4 bases and J dropped 7; count of bases not matched to a gene: 7. CDR3 DNA sequence: TGTGCCAGCAGCCTACAGGGGGCGTCGGACGGGGAGCTGTTTTTT. It encodes CASSLQGASDGELFF.

This chain connects TRBV4-2 to TRBJ2-3; possible D gene TRBD2, 5 bases. This CDR3 has 17 residues. The V end lost 1 base, the J end lost 0 bases, and 14 bases lay between the germline ends. CDR1 and CDR2 from the germline V gene are LGHNA and YNFKEQ. The CDR3 loop is CASSQVERPGSTDTQYF. In DNA form, the CDR3 reads TGTGCCAGCAGCCAAGTGGAACGGCCGGGGAGCACAGATACGCAGTATTTT.

The chain combines TRBV11-2 with TRBJ2-1; TRBD2 agrees at 9 bases. The J segment lost 10 bases and the V segment lost 1 base, leaving 17 bases of the junction unmatched. The CDR3 extends over 18 amino acids. Germline CDR1 and CDR2: SGHAT and FQNNGV. CDR3 DNA sequence: TGTGCCAGCAGCTTAGCAAGGGCAAGAGCGGGAGGAAAGCAAGAGCAGTTCTTC. It specifies CASSLARARAGGKQEQFF.

The chain uses TRBV24-1 and TRBJ2-3; 13 bases align to TRBD2. Per germline, CDR1 KGHDR and CDR2 SFDVKD. Germline trimming cut 4 bases from V and 6 bases from J; bases unmatched to any gene: 12. This CDR3 region has 18 residues. The CDR3 reads CATSERPGTSGIGDTQYF. In DNA form, the CDR3 reads TGTGCCACCAGTGAGCGACCCGGGACTAGCGGGATTGGGGATACGCAGTATTTT.

This clone showed up just once. The chain has TRBV5-1 and TRBJ2-1, with TRBD1 as a possible D gene (6 bases). Per germline, CDR1 SGHRS and CDR2 YFSETQ. The V end lost 1 base, the J end lost 5 bases, and 13 bases lay between the germline ends. CDR3 length: 15 residues. CDR3 loop: CASSLRQVKDNEQFF. For the CDR3, the DNA is TGCGCCAGCAGCTTGAGACAGGTTAAGGACAATGAGCAGTTCTTC.

In this sample, this clone turned up once. The chain employs TRBV24-1 and TRBJ1-4, with D perhaps matching TRBD1 (5 bases). This CDR3 region has 15 residues. Germline lookup yields CDR1 KGHDR and CDR2 SFDVKD. V gave up 5 bases and J gave up 6 bases, with 15 bases separating them. CDR3: CATSAGKRGYEKLFF. Written as DNA, the CDR3 is TGTGCCACCAGTGCAGGGAAGCGCGGATATGAAAAACTGTTTTTT.